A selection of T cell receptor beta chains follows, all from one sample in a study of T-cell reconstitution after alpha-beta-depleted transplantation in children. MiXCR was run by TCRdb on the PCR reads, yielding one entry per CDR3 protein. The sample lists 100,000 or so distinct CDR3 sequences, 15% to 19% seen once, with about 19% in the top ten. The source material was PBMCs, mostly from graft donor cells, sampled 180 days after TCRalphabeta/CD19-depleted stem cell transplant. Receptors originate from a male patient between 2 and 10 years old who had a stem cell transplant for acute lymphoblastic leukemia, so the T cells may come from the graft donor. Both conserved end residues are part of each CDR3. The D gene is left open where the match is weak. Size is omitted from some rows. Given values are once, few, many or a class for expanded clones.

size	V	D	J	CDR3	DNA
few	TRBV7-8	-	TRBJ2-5	CASSFPQLTGEIFEETQYF	TGTGCCAGCAGCTTCCCCCAACTCACGGGGGAGATATTCGAGGAGACCCAGTACTTC
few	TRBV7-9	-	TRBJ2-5	CASSLARTKETQYF	TGTGCCAGCAGCTTGGCCAGGACAAAAGAGACCCAGTACTTC
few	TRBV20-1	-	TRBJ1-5	CSARAGKGNQPQHF	TGCAGTGCTAGAGCCGGGAAGGGCAATCAGCCCCAGCATTTT
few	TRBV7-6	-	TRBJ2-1	CASSFFLGQRNNEQFF	TGTGCCAGCAGCTTTTTCCTAGGACAGCGCAACAATGAGCAGTTCTTC
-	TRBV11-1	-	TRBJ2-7	CASSPTPPGRPLSSYEQYF	TGTGCCAGCAGTCCCACCCCTCCCGGGCGCCCTTTAAGCTCCTACGAGCAGTACTTC
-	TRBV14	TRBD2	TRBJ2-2	CASSRPGREDTGELFF	TGTGCCAGCAGCCGTCCGGGGAGGGAGGACACCGGGGAGCTGTTTTTT
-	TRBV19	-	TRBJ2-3	CASSIGGVDTQYF	TGTGCCAGTAGTATCGGCGGGGTTGATACGCAGTATTTT
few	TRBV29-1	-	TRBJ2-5	CSVEARPGKPGETQYF	TGCAGCGTTGAAGCCAGGCCTGGGAAACCGGGGGAGACCCAGTACTTC
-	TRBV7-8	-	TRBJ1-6	CASSLVRGIGSPLHF	TGTGCCAGCAGCTTAGTTAGGGGTATCGGTTCACCCCTCCACTTT
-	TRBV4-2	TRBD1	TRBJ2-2	CASSHPGMTTGSPGELFF	TGTGCCAGCAGCCATCCCGGGATGACGACAGGGAGTCCCGGGGAGCTGTTTTTT
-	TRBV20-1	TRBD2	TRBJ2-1	CSAQPSRGGSNEQFF	TGCAGTGCCCAGCCTTCCCGCGGGGGGTCTAATGAGCAGTTCTTC
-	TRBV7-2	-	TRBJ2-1	CASSPTRLNEQFF	TGTGCCAGCTCCCCGACTAGACTCAATGAGCAGTTCTTC
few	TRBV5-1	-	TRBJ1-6	CASSLKGFSPLHF	TGCGCCAGCAGCTTGAAGGGATTTTCACCCCTCCACTTT
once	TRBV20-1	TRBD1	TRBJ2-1	CSAIYRDRVGNEQFF	TGCAGTGCTATCTATCGGGACAGGGTAGGAAATGAGCAGTTCTTC
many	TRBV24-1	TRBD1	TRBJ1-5	CATSDPGQGNQPQHF	TGTGCCACCAGTGATCCGGGACAGGGCAATCAGCCCCAGCATTTT
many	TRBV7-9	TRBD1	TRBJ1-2	CASSTDRAGKEGYTF	TGTGCCAGCAGCACCGACAGGGCGGGGAAGGAAGGCTACACCTTC
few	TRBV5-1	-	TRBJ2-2	CASSSFLVSGELFF	TGCGCCAGCAGCTCCTTTCTGGTCTCCGGGGAGCTGTTTTTT
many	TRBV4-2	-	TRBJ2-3	CASSQDGVNTDTQYF	TGTGCCAGCAGCCAAGATGGCGTAAACACAGATACGCAGTATTTT
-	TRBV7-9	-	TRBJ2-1	CASSIDGKGQFF	TGTGCCAGCAGCATAGACGGCAAGGGGCAGTTCTTC
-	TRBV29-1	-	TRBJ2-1	CSVERPYNEQFF	TGCAGCGTTGAAAGGCCCTACAATGAGCAGTTCTTC
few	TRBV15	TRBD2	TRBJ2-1	CATRGDWPYNEQFF	TGTGCCACGCGGGGGGACTGGCCCTACAATGAGCAGTTCTTC
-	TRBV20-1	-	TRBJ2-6	CSALDPRAGANVLTF	TGCAGTGCCTTGGACCCCAGGGCTGGGGCCAACGTCCTGACTTTC
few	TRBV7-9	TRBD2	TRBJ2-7	CASSLPSGGMWEQYF	TGTGCCAGCAGCTTACCTAGCGGGGGCATGTGGGAGCAGTACTTC
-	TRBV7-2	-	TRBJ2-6	CASSPQWGSGANVLTF	TGTGCCAGCAGCCCACAGTGGGGTTCTGGGGCCAACGTCCTGACTTTC
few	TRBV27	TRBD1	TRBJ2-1	CASSYRDRENNEQFF	TGTGCCAGCAGTTACCGGGACAGGGAAAACAATGAGCAGTTCTTC
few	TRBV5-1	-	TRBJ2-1	CASSLEGLIHNEQFF	TGCGCCAGCAGCTTGGAGGGCCTCATCCACAATGAGCAGTTCTTC
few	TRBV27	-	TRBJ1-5	CARRGASNQPQHF	TGTGCCAGACGGGGGGCAAGCAATCAGCCCCAGCATTTT
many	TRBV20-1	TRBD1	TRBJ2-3	CSALTGASSTDTQYF	TGCAGTGCTCTCACAGGGGCTTCTAGCACAGATACGCAGTATTTT
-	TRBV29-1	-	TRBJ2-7	CSVHATYEQYF	TGCAGCGTTCATGCAACCTACGAGCAGTACTTC
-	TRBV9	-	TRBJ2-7	CASSVEPSSYEQYF	TGTGCCAGCAGCGTAGAGCCCAGCTCCTACGAGCAGTACTTC
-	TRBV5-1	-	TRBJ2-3	CASRPSTDTQYF	TGCGCCAGCAGGCCAAGCACAGATACGCAGTATTTT
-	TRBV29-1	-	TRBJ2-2	CSVQDRGGELFF	TGCAGCGTACAGGACCGGGGCGGGGAGCTGTTTTTT
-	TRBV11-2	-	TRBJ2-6	CASSLVATAYSGANVLTF	TGTGCCAGCAGCTTAGTGGCGACAGCTTACTCTGGGGCCAACGTCCTGACTTTC
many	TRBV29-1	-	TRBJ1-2	CSVLAGSNYGYTF	TGCAGCGTGCTGGCGGGGTCTAACTATGGCTACACCTTC
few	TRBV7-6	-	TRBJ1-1	CASSSGPSSIAFF	TGTGCCAGCAGCTCAGGCCCCAGTTCAATAGCTTTCTTT
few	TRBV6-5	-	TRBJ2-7	CASSYSGGGEYF	TGTGCCAGCAGTTACTCGGGAGGGGGCGAGTACTTC
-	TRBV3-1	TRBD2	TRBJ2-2	CASSLLAGNTGELFF	TGTGCCAGCAGCCTTCTAGCGGGGAACACCGGGGAGCTGTTTTTT
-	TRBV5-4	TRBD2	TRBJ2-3	CASSSPGGDDTQYF	TGTGCCAGCAGCTCCCCGGGGGGAGACGATACGCAGTATTTT
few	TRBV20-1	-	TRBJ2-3	CSARAPGSDTQYF	TGCAGTGCTAGAGCCCCGGGAAGTGATACGCAGTATTTT
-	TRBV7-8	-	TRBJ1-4	CASSAQTGHNEKLFF	TGTGCCAGCAGCGCACAGACAGGCCATAATGAAAAACTGTTTTTT
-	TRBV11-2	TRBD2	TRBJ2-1	CASSQTLGLAGAPFHNEQFF	TGTGCCAGCAGCCAAACCTTGGGACTAGCGGGGGCCCCGTTCCACAATGAGCAGTTCTTC
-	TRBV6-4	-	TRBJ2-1	CASSPGAYNEQFF	TGTGCCAGCAGTCCAGGGGCCTACAATGAGCAGTTCTTC
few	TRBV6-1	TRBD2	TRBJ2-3	CASSTWTGTSASTDTQYF	TGTGCCAGCAGCACATGGACCGGGACTAGCGCAAGCACAGATACGCAGTATTTT
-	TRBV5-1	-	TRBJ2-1	CASSLSRSLSHNEQFF	TGCGCCAGCAGCTTGAGCAGGTCCCTCAGCCACAATGAGCAGTTCTTC
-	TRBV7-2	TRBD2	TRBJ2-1	CASSSRLAEYNEQFF	TGTGCCAGCAGCTCCCGACTAGCGGAGTACAATGAGCAGTTCTTC
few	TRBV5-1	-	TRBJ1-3	CASSLSQGYSGNTIYF	TGCGCCAGCAGCTTGTCGCAGGGTTACTCTGGAAACACCATATATTTT
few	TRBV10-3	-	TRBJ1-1	CAIRPTGNTEAFF	TGTGCCATCAGACCGACAGGGAACACTGAAGCTTTCTTT
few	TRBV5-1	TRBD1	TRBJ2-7	CASSNRGFPYEQYF	TGCGCCAGCAGCAACAGGGGCTTCCCCTACGAGCAGTACTTC
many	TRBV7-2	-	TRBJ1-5	CASSLGWGQPQHF	TGTGCCAGCAGCTTAGGGTGGGGGCAGCCCCAGCATTTT
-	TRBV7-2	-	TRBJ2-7	CASSFDGYEQYF	TGTGCCAGCAGCTTCGATGGTTACGAGCAGTACTTC
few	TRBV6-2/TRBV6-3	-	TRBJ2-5	CASSYSTLGDGAQYF	TGTGCCAGCAGTTACTCGACCCTTGGCGATGGGGCCCAGTACTTC
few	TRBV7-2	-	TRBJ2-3	CASSFDREDGSDTQYF	TGTGCCAGCAGCTTTGACAGGGAGGACGGCTCAGATACGCAGTATTTT
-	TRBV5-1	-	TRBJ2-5	CASSHGGGPAETQYF	TGCGCCAGCAGCCACGGGGGCGGCCCTGCGGAGACCCAGTACTTC
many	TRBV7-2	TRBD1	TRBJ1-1	CASSLALMRQGNAEAFF	TGTGCCAGCAGCTTAGCCCTCATGAGACAGGGGAATGCTGAAGCTTTCTTT